What follows are 14 T cell receptor beta chains derived from one specimen sequenced in a study of T cells in Graves' hyperthyroidism and ophthalmopathy. There were TCR beta CDR3 regions amplified from RNA transcripts. The TCR CDR3 was amplified in a first-round RT-PCR using the HTBI primer set. MiXCR, applied by TCRdb to the multiplex PCR reads, yields one record per CDR3 protein. In the table there are 300,000 to 350,000 distinct CDR3 sequences, 15% to 20% of which are singletons. The specimen sequenced was blood. Every receptor here comes from a woman aged 40 to 49 with Graves' ophthalmopathy.

This clonotype was found a few times. The chain has TRBV11-2 and TRBJ2-7, with 7 bases that match TRBD2. The CDR3 is 15 amino acids. J was trimmed by 5 bases and V by 5 bases; bases with no gene match: 12. CDR1 and CDR2 from the germline V gene are SGHAT and FQNNGV. Written as DNA, the CDR3 is TGTGCCAGCAGCGACACGTGGGGGGGGATCCACGAGCAGTACTTC. Translation gives CASSDTWGGIHEQYF.

This clonotype was counted many times. The chain uses TRBV20-1 and TRBJ2-2; D is tentatively TRBD1 or TRBD2 (5 bases each). In germline, CDR1 is DFQATT, CDR2 SNEGSKA (reference sequence). The V end was cut by 0 bases, the J end by 4 bases, with 12 bases between. CDR3 length equals 15 residues. This CDR3 is CSAREPWGTTGELFF. The CDR3 bases are TGCAGTGCTAGAGAACCGTGGGGGACCACCGGGGAGCTGTTTTTT.

This clonotype was seen at least ten times. This chain joins TRBV20-1 and TRBJ2-6; no definite D call. Germline V lookup: CDR1 DFQATT, CDR2 SNEGSKA (reference sequence). V was trimmed by 2 bases and J by 0 bases, leaving 11 bases between them. This CDR3 is 16 amino acids long. CDR3 coding DNA: TGCAGTGCTAGACACCAGAGGCTCTCTGGGGCCAACGTCCTGACTTTC. Its translation: CSARHQRLSGANVLTF.

This clonotype has a handful of counts. The V call is TRBV6-1, the J call TRBJ2-2; possibly TRBD2 for D (6 bases). Trimming left V 6 bases short and J 4 bases short, with 12 bases between. The CDR3 is 14 residues long. Germline lookup yields CDR1 MNHNS and CDR2 SASEGT. The CDR3 bases are TGTGCCAGCAGCGGAGGGGTTAGCACCGGGGAGCTGTTTTTT. Encoded protein: CASSGGVSTGELFF.

In its sample, this clonotype was seen many times. V and J are TRBV28 and TRBJ2-7, with D perhaps matching TRBD2 (5 bases). The CDR3 has 13 residues. V lost 5 bases and J lost 6, with 14 bases in between. Germline loops: CDR1 MDHEN, CDR2 SYDVKM. The CDR3 loop is CASSHGDRVEQYF. DNA for the CDR3: TGTGCCAGCAGTCACGGGGATCGGGTCGAGCAGTACTTC.

This clonotype was seen repeatedly, ten times or more. V gene TRBV20-1 combines with J gene TRBJ2-3; D is perhaps TRBD1 or TRBD2 (5 bases each). The V gene lost 5 bases and the J gene lost 0 bases, with 12 bases spanning the gap. The CDR3 length is 14 residues. CDR1 DFQATT and CDR2 SNEGSKA come from the germline V gene (reference sequence). The CDR3 is CSAPRGSSTDTQYF. In nucleotides, the CDR3 is TGCAGTGCTCCGAGGGGCTCTAGCACAGATACGCAGTATTTT.

This clonotype was observed at least ten times. The CDR3 nucleotides are TGTGCCAGCAGCCCCTTTCCGAGGACACGGGGAAAAGACGGCCAGTACTTC. It translates to CASSPFPRTRGKDGQYF. This chain connects TRBV28 to TRBJ2-5, with D perhaps being TRBD1 or TRBD2 (5 bases each). Germline V gene lookup returns CDR1 MDHEN and CDR2 SYDVKM. V lost 6 bases and J lost 10, with 30 bases in between. The CDR3 has 17 residues.

This clonotype appeared many times. The chain recombines TRBV9 with TRBJ2-2; D remains ambiguous. Germline V CDR1 and CDR2: SGDLS, YYNGEE. V lost 0 bases and J 5 bases, leaving 8 bases between the germline ends. The CDR3 runs 14 residues. The CDR3 coding sequence is TGTGCCAGCAGCGTAGCTACGGAAACCGGGGAGCTGTTTTTT. Its translation is CASSVATETGELFF.

This clonotype was detected ten times or more. The rearrangement links TRBV6-5 to TRBJ1-3, with no clear D. Trimming stripped 7 bases from V and 4 bases from J, with 14 bases between. The germline gives CDR1 MNHEY, CDR2 SVGAGI. The CDR3 has 14 amino acids. CDR3 in DNA: TGTGCCAGCATTAGGGCAGGCAAAGGAAACACCATATATTTT. Translating gives CASIRAGKGNTIYF.

This clonotype has at least ten counts. The CDR3 loop is CASRLGQGETQYF. The CDR3 nucleotides read TGTGCCAGCAGACTGGGACAGGGAGAGACCCAGTACTTC. The rearrangement links TRBV6-5 to TRBJ2-5; 9 positions agree with TRBD1. V lost 6 bases and J lost 4; bases outside the gene matches: 3. The CDR3 has 13 residues. The germline V gene encodes CDR1 MNHEY and CDR2 SVGAGI.

This clonotype was recorded a few times. Since no conserved phenylalanine or tryptophan closes the CDR3, a read error is the likely cause. This chain joins TRBV28 and TRBJ2-2; D is possibly TRBD1 (6 bases). The CDR3 loop spans 15 amino acids. Trimming removed 5 bases from V and 7 bases from J, with 17 bases in between. Germline V gives CDR1 MDHEN, CDR2 SYDVKM. The CDR3 protein is CASSPPDRLIGELFL. CDR3 DNA: TGTGCCAGCAGTCCCCCCGACAGGTTAATCGGGGAGCTGTTTTTA.

In its sample, this clonotype was seen a few times. The chain carries TRBV29-1 and TRBJ2-7; TRBD1 matches 9 bases. CDR1 is SQVTM, CDR2 ANQGSEA, per germline. The junction had 10 bases not matched to a gene; V was cut back by 3 bases and J by 7 bases. The CDR3 sequence is 14 residues long. The CDR3 reads CSVERDRAPGEQYF. The CDR3 region has the DNA TGCAGCGTTGAGCGGGACAGGGCCCCGGGGGAGCAGTACTTC.

The chain recombines TRBV6-5 with TRBJ2-7; 7 bases match TRBD1. The CDR3 has 15 amino acids. Germline V lookup: CDR1 MNHEY, CDR2 SVGAGI. J was trimmed by 3 bases and V by 1 base; bases with no gene match: 6. The CDR3 sequence: CASSYLPGQNYEQYF. The DNA for the CDR3 is TGTGCCAGCAGTTACTTACCGGGACAGAACTACGAGCAGTACTTC.

This clonotype was detected many times. The chain couples TRBV29-1 to TRBJ2-5; D may correspond to TRBD1 or TRBD2 (7 bases each). The CDR3 loop spans 12 amino acids. Trimming took off 6 bases at V and 4 bases at J, with 12 bases between the two ends. The germline gives CDR1 SQVTM, CDR2 ANQGSEA. The CDR3 region has the DNA TGCAGCGTGCCCAGGGGGGGAGAGACCCAGTACTTC. It encodes CSVPRGGETQYF.